This T cell receptor beta chain stems from a study of T cells expressing NK-cell markers. As for the study in general: Seven HCMV-seropositive donors and one seronegative donor made up the eight sequenced donors.

The CDR3 runs 15 residues. The germline V gene encodes CDR1 SEHNR and CDR2 FQNEAQ (reference sequence). The study's findings and limits: In a group of 5 or 6 donors, dominant NKG2C+ clonotypes represented roughly 1.0-7.0% of CD8+ T cells.

As for this clonotype: Its antigen is as yet unknown.

Libraries used 5'RACE template switching adding universal primer site and UMIs. Following a re-call of the 5' RACE reads, TCRdb has one entry per CDR3 protein and lacks DNA. This sample carries around 140,000 distinct CDR3 sequences, with roughly 12% going to the ten biggest clones. The genes are TRBV7-9 and TRBJ2-1; checking the TCRdb D call of TRBD1 is not possible without DNA. The sequencing sample was made of blood T cells: a sorted CD56 or NKG2C T cell subset, CD4+ or CD8+ T cells, or bulk PBMC T cells (not recorded which). This TCR was recovered from a man between 18 and 35 years old in good health. CDR3 in amino acids: CASSPPGGLDNEQFF.